This record concerns one T cell receptor beta chain sequence. Its specificity is unknown. The record originates from a study of T cell responses to AZD1222 COVID-19 vaccine. The CDR3 is 17 amino acids. V lost 3 bases, J lost 0 bases, and 14 bases lay in between. Germline loops: CDR1 LGHDT, CDR2 YNNKEL (reference sequence). The study's findings and limits: Donors were chiefly white British, with a greater number of females, and clonal diversity was perhaps underestimated. Spike as a whole was targeted by vaccine-associated CD4 TCRs, dominant at 160-218 and 743-854.

Here immunoSEQ multiplex PCR was the method, and the copy in TCRdb shows in-frame clones only, minus some. The repertoire includes about 210,000 clones, roughly 94% of them detected once, and approximately 1.7% sits in the top ten. Here the sequenced sample was peripheral blood, taken 28 days after the second dose of the MenACWY control vaccine. The origin of this receptor is an adult who received the MenACWY meningococcal vaccine as a control. This chain joins TRBV3-1 (or the pseudogene TRBV3-2) and TRBJ2-2; tentative D call: TRBD2 (6 bases). The CDR3 DNA reads TGTGCCAGCAGCCACGTCTGGGGGACTTCGAACACCGGGGAGCTGTTTTTT. Amino acid sequence: CASSHVWGTSNTGELFF.